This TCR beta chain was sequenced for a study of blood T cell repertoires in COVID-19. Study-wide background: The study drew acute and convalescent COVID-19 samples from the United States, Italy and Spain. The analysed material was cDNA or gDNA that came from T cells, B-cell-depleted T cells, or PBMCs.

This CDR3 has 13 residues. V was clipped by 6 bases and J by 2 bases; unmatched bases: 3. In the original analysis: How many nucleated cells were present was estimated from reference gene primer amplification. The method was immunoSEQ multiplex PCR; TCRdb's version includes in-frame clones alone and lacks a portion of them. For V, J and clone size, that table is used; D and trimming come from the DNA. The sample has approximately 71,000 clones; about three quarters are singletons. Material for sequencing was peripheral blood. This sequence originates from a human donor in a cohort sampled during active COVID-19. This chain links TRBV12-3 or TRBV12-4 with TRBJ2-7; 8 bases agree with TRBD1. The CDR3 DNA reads TGTGCCAGCAGCCCAGGGGGCCCCTACGAGCAGTACTTC. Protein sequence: CASSPGGPYEQYF.